These T cell receptor beta chains were read from a single sample in a study of blood T cell repertoires in COVID-19. This table comes from immunoSEQ multiplex PCR, and its TCRdb copy is limited to in-frame clones, with some not included. This sample carries 250,000 or so clones, around nine tenths of them seen once, and the ten largest clones take approximately 0.94%. Sequencing was done on a sample of peripheral blood. The origin of the receptors is a woman in her 40s who had recovered from COVID-19. CDR3s include the opening cysteine and the closing phenylalanine or tryptophan. A D gene is named only where the DNA matches it firmly. The listing skips clone size in some rows; elsewhere it reads once, few, many or a size class.

J	V	D	size	CDR3	DNA
TRBJ2-2	TRBV2	NA	NA	CASSGLANTGELFF	TGTGCCAGCAGTGGACTAGCGAACACCGGGGAGCTGTTTTTT
TRBJ2-1	TRBV3-1/TRBV3-2	TRBD1	NA	CASSQAIRQGNNEQFF	TGTGCCAGCAGCCAAGCCATCCGACAGGGGAATAATGAGCAGTTCTTC
TRBJ2-3	TRBV7-9	NA	once	CASSLAAGQSTDTQYF	TGTGCCAGCAGCTTAGCTGCGGGTCAGAGCACAGATACGCAGTATTTT
TRBJ1-2	TRBV6-1	NA	NA	CASSEANGYGYTF	TGTGCCAGCAGTGAAGCGAACGGGTATGGCTACACCTTC
TRBJ2-4	TRBV5-8	NA	NA	CASSLGAVGYF	TGTGCCAGCAGCTTGGGGGCAGTTGGCTACTTC
TRBJ1-6	TRBV18	NA	NA	CASSPGGTGDSPLHF	TGTGCCAGCTCACCAGGCGGTACAGGAGATTCACCCCTCCACTTT
TRBJ2-3	TRBV19	TRBD2	NA	CASSFWGGTDTDTQYF	TGTGCCAGTAGTTTCTGGGGAGGGACCGACACAGATACGCAGTATTTT
TRBJ2-5	TRBV24-1	TRBD1	NA	CATSGGTGNQETQYF	TGTGCCACCAGTGGGGGGACAGGAAATCAAGAGACCCAGTACTTC
TRBJ2-1	TRBV11-2	TRBD2	NA	CASSFPSGYNEQFF	TGTGCCAGCAGCTTTCCTAGCGGCTACAATGAGCAGTTCTTC
TRBJ2-1	TRBV2	NA	NA	CASSIAADNEQFF	TGTGCCAGCAGCATAGCGGCAGACAATGAGCAGTTCTTC
TRBJ1-2	TRBV19	TRBD1	NA	CASSQDRDHYGYTF	TGTGCCAGTAGTCAGGACAGGGATCACTATGGCTACACCTTC
TRBJ1-5	TRBV27	NA	NA	CASSPTAGGGGQPQHF	TGTGCCAGCAGTCCCACCGCCGGCGGGGGCGGGCAGCCCCAGCATTTT
TRBJ2-5	TRBV2	TRBD1	NA	CASRGADRAQETQYF	TGTGCCAGCAGAGGGGCGGACAGGGCCCAAGAGACCCAGTACTTC
TRBJ1-5	TRBV19	NA	NA	CASSSSVNSNQPQHF	TGTGCCAGTAGTAGTTCGGTAAATAGCAATCAGCCCCAGCATTTT
TRBJ2-1	TRBV3-1/TRBV3-2	TRBD2	NA	CASSHLGLAGEYNEQFF	TGTGCCAGCAGCCACCTCGGACTAGCGGGCGAATACAATGAGCAGTTCTTC
TRBJ1-3	TRBV6-1	NA	NA	CASSEVAEPAGNTIYF	TGTGCCAGCAGTGAAGTCGCGGAGCCCGCTGGAAACACCATATATTTT
TRBJ1-2	TRBV19	NA	NA	CASSHPRQKDRAEAYGYTF	TGTGCCAGTAGCCACCCTCGACAGAAAGACCGTGCAGAGGCCTATGGCTACACCTTC
TRBJ2-1	TRBV18	TRBD2	NA	CASQRTSGRLDNEQFF	TGTGCCAGCCAACGGACTAGCGGGAGGCTGGACAATGAGCAGTTCTTC
TRBJ1-1	TRBV28	NA	NA	CASKAYQEVTEAFF	TGTGCCAGCAAGGCCTATCAGGAGGTCACTGAAGCTTTCTTT
TRBJ2-1	TRBV7-8	TRBD1	NA	CASSSPGGNEQFF	TGTGCCAGCAGCTCGCCAGGGGGCAATGAGCAGTTCTTC
TRBJ2-7	TRBV13	TRBD1	NA	CASSLRGQPKREQYF	TGTGCCAGCAGCTTGAGGGGACAGCCGAAAAGGGAGCAGTACTTC
TRBJ2-7	TRBV25-1	TRBD1	NA	CASSGRTGDSNEQYF	TGTGCCAGCAGTGGGCGGACAGGGGACTCCAACGAGCAGTACTTC
TRBJ2-7	TRBV30	TRBD1	few	CAWSVGTGSDEQYF	TGTGCCTGGAGTGTAGGGACAGGTTCGGACGAGCAGTACTTC
TRBJ2-2	TRBV30	NA	NA	CAWSVGNANTGELFF	TGTGCCTGGAGTGTCGGTAACGCGAACACCGGGGAGCTGTTTTTT
TRBJ2-7	TRBV11-3	NA	NA	CASSGGGTVSSYEQYF	TGTGCCAGCAGCGGGGGCGGGACAGTTAGCTCCTACGAGCAGTACTTC
TRBJ2-7	TRBV5-1	TRBD1	NA	CASSGGQGFHEQYF	TGCGCCAGCAGCGGTGGACAGGGGTTCCACGAGCAGTACTTC
TRBJ2-1	TRBV24-1	TRBD2	NA	CATSEPGTSSGEQFF	TGTGCCACCAGTGAGCCCGGGACTAGCAGTGGTGAGCAGTTCTTC